One sample yielded the 8 T cell receptor beta chains listed below, sequenced in a study of blood T cell repertoires in COVID-19. Sequencing used immunoSEQ multiplex PCR; TCRdb keeps in-frame clones, though not all of them. This table holds roughly 300,000 clones, 90% to 95% found once. The sequencing sample was made of peripheral blood. The origin of the receptors is a woman aged 30 to 39 with COVID-19, enrolled during active disease.

This sequence joins TRBV24-1 and TRBJ2-1; 7 bases align to TRBD1. After removal of 2 bases from V and 6 bases from J, the junction contained 0 bases not matched to a gene. The CDR3 is 13 amino acids. CDR1 is KGHDR and CDR2 is SFDVKD in the germline V gene. The CDR3 region is CATSDSGGNEQFF. CDR3 bases: TGTGCCACCAGTGATTCAGGGGGCAATGAGCAGTTCTTC.

This clone is categorized as large. V and J are TRBV30 and TRBJ2-5; 11 bases match TRBD2. Losses at the gene ends were 2 bases for V and 4 bases for J; bases not matched to a gene: 9. Germline values: CDR1 GTSNPN, CDR2 SVGIG (reference sequence). The CDR3 loop spans 16 amino acids. Here the CDR3 DNA reads TGTGCCTGGAGTAAAGGGGCTAGCGGGAGGAGAGAGACCCAGTACTTC. Protein product: CAWSKGASGRRETQYF.

This sequence joins TRBV28 and TRBJ1-1; tentative D call: TRBD1 (5 bases). CDR1 and CDR2 from the germline V gene are MDHEN and SYDVKM. The CDR3 is 14 amino acids. The V end lost 7 bases, the J end lost 2 bases, and 14 bases lay between the germline ends. Here the CDR3 reads CASTPATDNTEAFF. The CDR3 DNA sequence: TGTGCCAGCACCCCAGCGACAGATAACACTGAAGCTTTCTTT.

The genes are TRBV30 and TRBJ1-5; D is possibly TRBD1 (6 bases). The CDR3 has 14 residues. Per germline, CDR1 GTSNPN and CDR2 SVGIG (reference sequence). V gave up 3 bases and J gave up 6 bases, with 15 bases separating them. CDR3 bases: TGTGCCTGGAGCCCCGGGGGGGGCGGTCAGCCCCAGCATTTT. Its protein is CAWSPGGGGQPQHF.

J is TRBJ1-2 and V is TRBV27; 7 bases fit TRBD1. Germline-derived CDR1 and CDR2 are MNHEY and SMNVEV (reference sequence). The CDR3 spans 15 residues. Trimming at V came to 5 bases and at J to 3 bases, leaving 9 bases not matched to a gene. The DNA of the CDR3 is TGTGCCAGCAGTCGAAGACAGGGAACGGACTATGGCTACACCTTC. The encoded protein is CASSRRQGTDYGYTF.

The rearrangement links TRBV5-1 to TRBJ2-1; tentatively, D is TRBD1 (6 bases). CDR3 length: 15 amino acids. CDR1 is SGHRS and CDR2 is YFSETQ in the germline V gene. Trimming shortened V by 7 bases and J by 6 bases, and 20 bases separated the two germline ends. CDR3 protein: CASREGTFSLNEQFF. Here the CDR3 DNA reads TGCGCCAGCCGCGAGGGGACATTTTCCCTCAATGAGCAGTTCTTC.

This sequence joins TRBV6-5 and TRBJ2-5; perhaps TRBD2 as D (5 bases). Trimming took 11 bases from V and 1 from J, leaving 14 bases between them. There are 13 residues in the CDR3. Germline CDR1 MNHEY, CDR2 SVGAGI. CDR3 sequence reads: CASRRAAQETQYF. The CDR3 DNA reads as TGTGCCTCCCGGCGGGCTGCCCAAGAGACCCAGTACTTC.

Notes on this clone: Different DNA sequences within this sample yield the same CDR3. This chain connects TRBV19 to TRBJ2-5, with D maybe TRBD2 (5 bases). Trimming removed 0 bases at V and 3 bases at J, with 5 bases between. CDR1 and CDR2 (germline): LNHDA, SQIVND (reference sequence). The length of the CDR3 is 13 residues. The CDR3 spells CASSIDGEETQYF. CDR3 in DNA: TGTGCCAGTAGTATAGACGGGGAAGAGACCCAGTACTTC.